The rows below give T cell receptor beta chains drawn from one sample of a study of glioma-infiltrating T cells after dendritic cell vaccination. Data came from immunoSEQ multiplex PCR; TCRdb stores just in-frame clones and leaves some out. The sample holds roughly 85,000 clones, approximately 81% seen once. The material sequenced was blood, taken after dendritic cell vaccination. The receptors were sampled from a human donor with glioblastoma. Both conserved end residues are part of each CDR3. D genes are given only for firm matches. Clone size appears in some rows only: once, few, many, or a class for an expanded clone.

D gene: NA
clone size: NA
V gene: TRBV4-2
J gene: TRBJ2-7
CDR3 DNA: TGTGCCAGCAGCCAAGGAGCTAGCTCCGTCTACGAGCAGTACTTC
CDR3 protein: CASSQGASSVYEQYF

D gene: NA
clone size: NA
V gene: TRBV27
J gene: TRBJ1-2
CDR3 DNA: TGTGCCAGCAGTTCCGCCCACGAGGACTATGGCTACACCTTC
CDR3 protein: CASSSAHEDYGYTF

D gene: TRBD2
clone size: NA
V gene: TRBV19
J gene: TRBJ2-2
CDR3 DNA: TGTGCCAGTAGATGGACTAGACCGAACACCGGGGAGCTGTTTTTT
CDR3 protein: CASRWTRPNTGELFF

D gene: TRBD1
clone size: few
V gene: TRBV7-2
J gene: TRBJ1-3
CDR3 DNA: TGTGCCAGCAGGACAGGGGGTGGAAACACCATATATTTT
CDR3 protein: CASRTGGGNTIYF

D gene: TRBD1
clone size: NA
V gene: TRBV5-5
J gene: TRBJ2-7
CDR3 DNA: TGTGCCAGCAGCTTGGGGGACAGGCGATACTACGAGCAGTACTTC
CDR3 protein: CASSLGDRRYYEQYF

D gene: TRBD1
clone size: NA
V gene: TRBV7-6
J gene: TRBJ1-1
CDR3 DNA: TGTGCCAGCAGCGTACCGGGACAGGTAACTGAAGCTTTCTTT
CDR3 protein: CASSVPGQVTEAFF

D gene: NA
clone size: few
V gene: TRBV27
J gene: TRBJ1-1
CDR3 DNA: TGTGCCAGCAGTCTCAACCCGGTCATGAACACTGAAGCTTTCTTT
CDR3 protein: CASSLNPVMNTEAFF

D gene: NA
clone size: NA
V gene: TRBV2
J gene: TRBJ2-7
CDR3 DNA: TGTGCCAGCAGTGTGGGCGGGACAGCCTCCTACGAGCAGTACTTC
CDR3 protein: CASSVGGTASYEQYF

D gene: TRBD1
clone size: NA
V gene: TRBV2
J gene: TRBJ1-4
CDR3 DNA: TGTGCCAGCAGTGAACATACGGGACAGGGATCTGAAAAACTGTTTTTT
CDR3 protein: CASSEHTGQGSEKLFF

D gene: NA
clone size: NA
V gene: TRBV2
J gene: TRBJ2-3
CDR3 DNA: TGTGCCAGCAGTGAAGCCGAGACCTCCGGGGGTACGCAGTATTTT
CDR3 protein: CASSEAETSGGTQYF

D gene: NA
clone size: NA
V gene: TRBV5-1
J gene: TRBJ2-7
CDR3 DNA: TGCGCCAGCAGCTTGAAGGCAGGGGATACCTACGAGCAGTACTTC
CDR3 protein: CASSLKAGDTYEQYF

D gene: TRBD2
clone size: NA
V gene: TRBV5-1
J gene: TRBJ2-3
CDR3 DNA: TGCGCCAGCGGGCCAACTAGCGGGAGGCCGACTAGCACAGATACGCAGTATTTT
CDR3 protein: CASGPTSGRPTSTDTQYF

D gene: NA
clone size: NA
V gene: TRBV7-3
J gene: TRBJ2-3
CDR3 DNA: TGTGCCAGCAGCTCGCCCCGTCCCTACCCAAGCTTT
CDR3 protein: CASSSPRPYPSF

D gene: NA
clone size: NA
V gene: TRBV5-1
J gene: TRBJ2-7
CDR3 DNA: TGCGCCAGCAGCTTGGAGCTGCAAAGCTCCTACGAGCAGTACTTC
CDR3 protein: CASSLELQSSYEQYF

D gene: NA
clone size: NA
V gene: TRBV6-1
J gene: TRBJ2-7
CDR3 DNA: TGTGCCAGCAGTGAAGTGGACATGGGATTCTACGAGCAGTACTTC
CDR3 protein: CASSEVDMGFYEQYF